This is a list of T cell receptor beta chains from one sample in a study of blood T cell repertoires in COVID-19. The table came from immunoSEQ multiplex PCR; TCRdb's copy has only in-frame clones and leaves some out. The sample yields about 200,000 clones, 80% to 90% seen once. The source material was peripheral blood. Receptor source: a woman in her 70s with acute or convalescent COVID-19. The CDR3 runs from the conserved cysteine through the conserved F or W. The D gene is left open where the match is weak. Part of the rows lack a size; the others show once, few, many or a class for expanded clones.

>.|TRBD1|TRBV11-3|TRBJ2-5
TGTGCCAGCAGCCCCTGGGACAGGTGGGAGACCCAGTACTTC
CASSPWDRWETQYF
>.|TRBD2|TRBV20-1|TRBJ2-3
TGCAGTGCCCTAGGGAGGGAATCGCAGTATTTT
CSALGRESQYF
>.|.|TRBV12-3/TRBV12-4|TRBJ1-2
TGTGCCAGCAGTCTTGAGTTCTATGGCTACACCTTC
CASSLEFYGYTF
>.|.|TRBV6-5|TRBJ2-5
TGTGCCAGCACTCAAAATACGGGGGTGCAAGAGACCCAGTACTTC
CASTQNTGVQETQYF
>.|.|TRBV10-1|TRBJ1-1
TGCGCCAGCAGTGAGTCGGGGAGGATCGGCGCTTTCTTT
CASSESGRIGAFF
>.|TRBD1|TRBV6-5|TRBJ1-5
TGTGCCTCCCGGGACAGGGGGGGCAATCAGCCCCAGCATTTT
CASRDRGGNQPQHF
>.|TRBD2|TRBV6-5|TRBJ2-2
TGTGCCAGCAGTTACGCCCGGGGGGGCGGGGAGCTGTTTTTT
CASSYARGGGELFF
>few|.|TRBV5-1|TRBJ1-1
TGCGCCAGCAGCTTGGGCTGGGACGGGAGCCTTGGGTGGACTGAAGCTTTCTTT
CASSLGWDGSLGWTEAFF
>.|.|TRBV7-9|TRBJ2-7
TGTGCCAGCAGCGAAAACGACTTTACCTACGAGCAGTACTTC
CASSENDFTYEQYF
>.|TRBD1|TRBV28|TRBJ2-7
TGTGCCAGCAGCCCGCCTCCGGGACAGGGTTCCTACGAGCAGTACTTC
CASSPPPGQGSYEQYF
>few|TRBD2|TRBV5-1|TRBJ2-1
TGCGCCAGCAGCTTGGACCCAGCGGGGGGTTCTGGTGAGCAGTTCTTC
CASSLDPAGGSGEQFF
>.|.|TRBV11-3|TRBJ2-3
TGTGCCAGCAGCGAACGGCAGGGCACAGATACGCAGTATTTT
CASSERQGTDTQYF
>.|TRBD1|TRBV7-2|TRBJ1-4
TGTGCCAGCAGCCCCCGGGACAGGGCTGAAAAACTGTTTTTT
CASSPRDRAEKLFF
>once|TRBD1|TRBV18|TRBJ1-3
TGTGCCAGCTCACCAAATACAGGGGCAGGAGGAAACACCATATATTTT
CASSPNTGAGGNTIYF
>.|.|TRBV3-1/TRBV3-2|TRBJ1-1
TGTGCCAGCAGCCAATCGGGACAGAACACTGAAGCTTTCTTT
CASSQSGQNTEAFF
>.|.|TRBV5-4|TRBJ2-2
TGTGCCTCCAGCTTGAGGCAGGCTGAGGAGCTGTTTTTT
CASSLRQAEELFF
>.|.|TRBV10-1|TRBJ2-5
TGCGCCAGCAGTGGTCAGCGAAAAGAGACCCAGTACTTC
CASSGQRKETQYF
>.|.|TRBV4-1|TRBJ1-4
TGCGCCAGCAGCCAAGAACGACAGAATACTAATGAAAAACTGTTTTTT
CASSQERQNTNEKLFF
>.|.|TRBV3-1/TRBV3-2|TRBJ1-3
TGTGCCAGCAGCCTGTTGAGCTCTGGAAACACCATATATTTT
CASSLLSSGNTIYF
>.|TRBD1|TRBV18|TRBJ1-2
TGTGCCAGCGGACTTCAAGGACAGGGTGTCGGCTACACCTTC
CASGLQGQGVGYTF
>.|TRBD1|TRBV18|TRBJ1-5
TGTGCCAGCTCACGGCAGGGGGATCAGCCCCAGCATTTT
CASSRQGDQPQHF
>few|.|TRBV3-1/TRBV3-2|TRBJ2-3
TGTGCCAGCAGCCAAGCTACGGAGGCAGATACGCAGTATTTT
CASSQATEADTQYF
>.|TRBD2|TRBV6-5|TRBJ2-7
TGTGCCAGCAGTTACAGGCGGGAGGGCACCTACGAGCAGTACTTC
CASSYRREGTYEQYF
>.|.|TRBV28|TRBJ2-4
TGTGCCAGCAGTCGAGGCGGGCCCATTCAGTACTTC
CASSRGGPIQYF
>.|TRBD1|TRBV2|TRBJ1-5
TGTGCCAGCAGCGGAGACAGGGGGGGAGGTCAGCCCCAGCATTTT
CASSGDRGGGQPQHF
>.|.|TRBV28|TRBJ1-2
TGTGCCAGCAGTATTATGGGTGCAGGGAGGGGCTACACCTTC
CASSIMGAGRGYTF
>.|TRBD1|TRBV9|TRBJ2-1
TGTGCCAGCAGCGTAGCTTCCCAAAACAGGGGGCGTAAGGGTAATGAGCAGTTCTTC
CASSVASQNRGRKGNEQFF
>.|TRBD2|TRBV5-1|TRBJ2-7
TGCGCCAGCACCAACCCCGGGACTAACGCCTACGAGCAGTACTTC
CASTNPGTNAYEQYF
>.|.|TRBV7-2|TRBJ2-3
TGTGCCAGCAGCGTGACTAGAACAGATACGCAGTATTTT
CASSVTRTDTQYF
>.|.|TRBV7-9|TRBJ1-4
TGTGCCAGCAGCCTTCTTATCAATGAAAAACTGTTTTTT
CASSLLINEKLFF
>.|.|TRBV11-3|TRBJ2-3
TGTGCCAGCAGCTTAGAGCCGGGAAGAACAGATACGCAGTATTTT
CASSLEPGRTDTQYF
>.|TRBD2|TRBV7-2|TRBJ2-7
TGTGCCAGCAGCTTGGTTAGCGGGTCCTACGAGCAGTACTTC
CASSLVSGSYEQYF
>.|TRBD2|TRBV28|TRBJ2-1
TGTGCCAGCAGACCGGGACTAGCGGACAATGAGCAGTTCTTC
CASRPGLADNEQFF
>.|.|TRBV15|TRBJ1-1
TGTGCCACCAGCAGAGATGGCAGGTTCACTGAAGCTTTCTTT
CATSRDGRFTEAFF
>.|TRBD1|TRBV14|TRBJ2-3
TGTGCCAGCAGCCGCCAGGGGGCGTCGGCAGATACGCAGTATTTT
CASSRQGASADTQYF
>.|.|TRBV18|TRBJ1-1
TGTGCCAGCTCACCCTGGGGAGGGTACACTGAAGCTTTCTTT
CASSPWGGYTEAFF
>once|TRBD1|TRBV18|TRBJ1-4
TGTGCCAGCTCACCCACCGGACAGGGGAAGACTAATGAAAAACTGTTTTTT
CASSPTGQGKTNEKLFF
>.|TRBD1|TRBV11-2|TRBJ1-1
TGTGCCAGCAGCTCCCGGGACAGGGGAAGGCAGAGAGCTTTCTTT
CASSSRDRGRQRAFF
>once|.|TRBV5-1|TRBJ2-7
TGCGCCAGCAGCTTGGAGGACAGCTCCTACGAGCAGTACTTC
CASSLEDSSYEQYF